These 27 T cell receptor beta chains were all obtained from the same sample, sequenced in a study of T cell changes during pregnancy in multiple sclerosis. TCRdb's table, derived via immunoSEQ multiplex PCR, lists solely in-frame clones and lacks some. The sample has around 19,000 clones; about 87% are singletons. Sequencing was performed on CD8+ T cells from peripheral blood mononuclear cells, taken in the third trimester of pregnancy. Receptors were obtained from a female donor in good health, enrolled as a control in a pregnancy study.

The genes are TRBV7-2 and TRBJ2-7, with 8 bases identical to TRBD1. The V and J ends lost 5 bases and 9 bases, in that order; junction bases with no gene match: 12. The CDR3 is made up of 14 amino acids. Germline assignment: CDR1 SGHTA and CDR2 FQGNSA. As DNA, the CDR3 is TGTGCCAGCAGCCTGTCCCGGGACAGGTTTGGGCAGTACTTC. Translated: CASSLSRDRFGQYF.

The chain links TRBV27 to TRBJ1-5, with D possibly being TRBD1 (5 bases). V was shortened by 1 base and J by 0 bases, with 7 bases between the two germline ends. Germline CDR1 MNHEY, CDR2 SMNVEV (reference sequence). The CDR3 loop spans 15 amino acids. CDR3 bases: TGTGCCAGCAGTTTATTGGGGGGTAGCAATCAGCCCCAGCATTTT. It is translated as CASSLLGGSNQPQHF.

The chain links TRBV9 to TRBJ1-4, with TRBD1 matching over 8 bases. Germline V gene lookup returns CDR1 SGDLS and CDR2 YYNGEE. The CDR3 sequence is 17 residues long. Losses at the gene ends were 0 bases for V and 8 bases for J; bases not matched to a gene: 12. The CDR3 nucleotides are TGTGCCAGCAGCGTAGGAAACCCTCCAGGGGGCGAGGAAAAACTGTTTTTT. This sequence encodes CASSVGNPPGGEEKLFF.

The chain links TRBV30 to TRBJ1-1; tentatively, D is TRBD1 (5 bases). V gave up 6 bases and J gave up 4 bases, with 15 bases separating them. From germline, CDR1 is GTSNPN and CDR2 SVGIG (reference sequence). The CDR3 sequence is 13 residues long. The CDR3 region is CACPRAPGTEAFF. The CDR3, as DNA: TGTGCCTGCCCCAGGGCCCCGGGCACTGAAGCTTTCTTT.

The rearrangement uses TRBV19 and TRBJ1-5, with a weak D call TRBD1 (6 bases). The CDR3 length is 14 residues. Germline CDR1 and CDR2: LNHDA and SQIVND (reference sequence). V lost 9 bases to trimming and J lost 0 bases, with 12 bases between them. CDR3 DNA sequence: TGTGCCAGCGGCCAGGGGCCTAGCAATCAGCCCCAGCATTTT. Its protein is CASGQGPSNQPQHF. Using reference TRBV19 and TRBJ1-5 for the parts outside the CDR3, the full variable domain is DGGITQSPKYLFRKEGQNVTLSCEQNLNHDAMYWYRQDPGQGLRLIYYSQIVNDFQKGDIAEGYSVSREKKESFPLTVTSAQKNPTAFYLCASGQGPSNQPQHFGDGTRLSIL.

This chain connects TRBV9 to TRBJ1-1; possible D gene TRBD1, 5 bases. V lost 1 base to trimming and J lost 1 base, with 11 bases between them. The germline V gene has CDR1 SGDLS and CDR2 YYNGEE. The CDR3 covers 15 residues. The CDR3 bases are TGTGCCAGCAGCGTATATCAGGGTGAGAACACTGAAGCTTTCTTT. As protein: CASSVYQGENTEAFF.

The rearrangement uses TRBV9 and TRBJ2-1; D is ambiguous. The CDR3 contains 11 residues. Between the trimmed V and J ends, which lost 10 bases and 6 bases, there was a span of 11 bases. Per germline, CDR1 SGDLS and CDR2 YYNGEE. In nucleotides, the CDR3 is TGTGCCTCGTGGAGAGGCAATGAGCAGTTCTTC. Its translation is CASWRGNEQFF.

V is TRBV6-4 and J is TRBJ2-3; D perhaps matches TRBD1 (7 bases). The ends were cut back, 3 bases at V and 0 bases at J, with 13 bases in the middle. From germline, CDR1 is MRHNA and CDR2 SNTAGT. This CDR3 has 16 residues. CDR3 coding DNA: TGTGCCAGCAGTGAAGAGGCAGGGGGGAGCACAGATACGCAGTATTTT. Residues: CASSEEAGGSTDTQYF.

This rearrangement joins TRBV28 to TRBJ1-5, with 7 bases identical to TRBD1. The CDR3 runs 17 residues. With V trimmed by 4 bases and J by 0 bases, 9 bases remained unmatched. Germline V gives CDR1 MDHEN, CDR2 SYDVKM. CDR3: CASSSTDRDASNQPQHF. Written as DNA, the CDR3 is TGTGCCAGCAGTTCAACCGACAGGGACGCTAGCAATCAGCCCCAGCATTTT.

This chain uses TRBV19 with TRBJ2-1; 8 bases are shared with TRBD1. Trimming cost V 3 bases and J 7 bases; bases outside gene matches: 8. The V gene's germline CDR1 is LNHDA and CDR2 SQIVND (reference sequence). The CDR3 covers 15 residues. Here the CDR3 DNA reads TGTGCCAGTAGTATGGGGACAGGAGTTTATAATGAGCAGTTCTTC. Translating gives CASSMGTGVYNEQFF.

This chain connects TRBV6-5 to TRBJ2-2; D possibly corresponds to TRBD2 (5 bases). Trimming shortened V by 1 base and J by 4 bases, and 7 bases separated the two germline ends. This CDR3 comprises 14 residues. Germline assignment: CDR1 MNHEY and CDR2 SVGAGI. The CDR3 reads CASSYFGGTGELFF. The CDR3 bases are TGTGCCAGCAGTTACTTCGGAGGCACCGGGGAGCTGTTTTTT.

The chain uses TRBV19 and TRBJ2-7; D is possibly TRBD1 (6 bases). There are 15 residues in the CDR3. V lost 0 bases and J 2 bases, leaving 11 bases between the germline ends. Germline V gives CDR1 LNHDA, CDR2 SQIVND (reference sequence). The CDR3 reads CASSIDDRFAYEQYF. CDR3 nucleotides: TGTGCCAGTAGTATAGATGACAGGTTCGCCTACGAGCAGTACTTC.

V gene TRBV29-1 combines with J gene TRBJ2-4; 14 bases line up with TRBD2. This CDR3 is built from 21 residues. V trimming: 5 bases; J trimming: 1 base; junction bases outside the gene matches: 19. Germline CDR1 is SQVTM and CDR2 is ANQGSEA. The CDR3 DNA is TGCAGCGTTAAGACTAGCGGGAGGGGCCGGGGGGTTTTGGGGGCCAAAAACATTCAGTACTTC. Translating gives CSVKTSGRGRGVLGAKNIQYF.

This clone has only one observation. This chain joins TRBV6-5 and TRBJ1-1; D gene ambiguous. CDR1 is MNHEY and CDR2 is SVGAGI in the germline V gene. The CDR3 has 15 residues. V lost 6 bases, J lost 1 base, and 15 bases lay in between. In DNA, the CDR3 is TGTGCCAGCAGCTCAACCGGTGGTGGGAACACTGAAGCTTTCTTT. It yields the protein CASSSTGGGNTEAFF.

This chain connects TRBV19 to TRBJ2-1; D is possibly TRBD2 (6 bases). Germline values: CDR1 LNHDA, CDR2 SQIVND (reference sequence). The length of the CDR3 is 14 residues. The V and J ends lost 1 base and 2 bases respectively, with 6 bases between them. CDR3 in amino acids: CASSIGGAYNEQFF. The CDR3 DNA follows: TGTGCCAGTAGTATAGGGGGGGCCTACAATGAGCAGTTCTTC.

This clone was detected only once. V and J are TRBV28 and TRBJ2-4, with D perhaps matching TRBD1 (6 bases). V was shortened by 3 bases and J by 8 bases, with 29 bases between the two germline ends. CDR1 is MDHEN and CDR2 is SYDVKM in the germline V gene. The CDR3 has 19 amino acids. The CDR3 DNA reads as TGTGCCAGCAGTTTGGGGGCAGGGCCGGACCCCTCTATTGAGGACATTCAGTACTTC. It yields the protein CASSLGAGPDPSIEDIQYF.

The chain links TRBV27 to TRBJ2-7, with TRBD1 identical over 10 bases. Germline trimming cut 5 bases from V and 3 bases from J; bases unmatched to any gene: 4. The germline gives CDR1 MNHEY, CDR2 SMNVEV (reference sequence). This CDR3 contains 14 residues. CDR3 DNA: TGTGCCAGCAGTGCCGGGACAGGGGTCTACGAGCAGTACTTC. This gives the protein CASSAGTGVYEQYF.

The chain uses TRBV12-5 and TRBJ2-7; 8 bases map to TRBD1. The CDR3 extends over 13 amino acids. Losses at the gene ends were 6 bases for V and 7 bases for J; bases not matched to a gene: 8. The germline gives CDR1 LGHNT, CDR2 FRNRAP. The CDR3 sequence is CASGHGQGGEQYF. Written as DNA, the CDR3 is TGTGCTAGTGGCCATGGACAGGGTGGAGAGCAGTACTTC. Looking up the rest from reference TRBV12-5 and TRBJ2-7 gives the full variable domain: DARVTQTPRHKVTEMGQEVTMRCQPILGHNTVFWYRQTMMQGLELLAYFRNRAPLDDSGMPKDRFSAEMPDATLATLKIQPSEPRDSAVYFCASGHGQGGEQYFGPGTRLTVT.

This chain uses TRBV5-6 with TRBJ1-4; 9 nucleotides line up with TRBD1. This CDR3 has 19 residues. CDR1 is SGHDT, CDR2 YYEEEE, per germline. V was pared by 3 bases and J by 0 bases, with 12 bases of the junction left unmatched. CDR3 sequence: CASSSTGGAGGATNEKLFF. The CDR3 nucleotides are TGTGCCAGCAGCTCTACAGGGGGCGCGGGGGGAGCAACTAATGAAAAACTGTTTTTT.

The V call is TRBV7-9, the J call TRBJ2-1; tentative D call: TRBD2 (5 bases). Germline V gene lookup returns CDR1 SEHNR and CDR2 FQNEAQ (reference sequence). V lost 4 bases, J lost 8 bases, and 21 bases lay in between. CDR3 length: 16 residues. For the CDR3, the DNA is TGTGCCAGCAGCTCTAGTGCTAGCTCTACTGGGCATGAGCAGTTCTTC. Amino acids: CASSSSASSTGHEQFF.

The chain employs TRBV6-5 and TRBJ2-7, with D perhaps matching TRBD2 (6 bases). V was pared by 0 bases and J by 6 bases, with 6 bases between. Germline V gene sequence: CDR1 MNHEY, CDR2 SVGAGI. CDR3 length equals 12 residues. In nucleotides, the CDR3 is TGTGCCAGCAGTTACTCCGGGAGCGAGCAGTACTTC. It translates to CASSYSGSEQYF.

This chain uses TRBV5-6 with TRBJ2-7; a weak D match, TRBD2 (5 bases). The CDR3 runs to 15 residues. CDR1 is SGHDT and CDR2 is YYEEEE in the germline V gene. V was clipped by 0 bases and J by 4 bases, with 14 bases between them. This CDR3 is CASSLGGWGAYEQYF. The CDR3 nucleotides are TGTGCCAGCAGCTTGGGGGGATGGGGAGCTTACGAGCAGTACTTC.

The chain links TRBV30 to TRBJ1-1; D is ambiguous. The V end lost 0 bases, the J end lost 0 bases, and 5 bases lay between the germline ends. The CDR3 is made up of 13 amino acids. Germline V lookup: CDR1 GTSNPN, CDR2 SVGIG (reference sequence). The CDR3 loop reads CAWSVTVNTEAFF. Here the CDR3 DNA reads TGTGCCTGGAGTGTAACGGTGAACACTGAAGCTTTCTTT.

This chain links TRBV5-5 with TRBJ1-1; possibly TRBD1 for D (6 bases). The germline V and J ends were trimmed by 4 bases and 3 bases, with 16 bases remaining between them. From germline, CDR1 is SGHKS and CDR2 YYEKEE (reference sequence). The CDR3 consists of 15 residues. The CDR3 region is CASSGAQGGDTEAFF. The CDR3 DNA is TGTGCCAGCAGCGGCGCACAGGGTGGTGACACTGAAGCTTTCTTT.

The chain joins TRBV27 to TRBJ2-7; D not certain. Germline lookup yields CDR1 MNHEY and CDR2 SMNVEV (reference sequence). V was trimmed by 5 bases and J by 7 bases, leaving 15 bases between them. The CDR3 sequence is 13 residues long. The CDR3, as DNA: TGTGCCAGCAGTGATAGCCTGAATTTGGAGCAGTACTTC. Translated: CASSDSLNLEQYF.

The chain carries TRBV7-9 and TRBJ2-7; D is unresolved. The length of the CDR3 is 14 residues. V shed 5 bases and J shed 0 bases, with 11 bases lying between them. Germline values: CDR1 SEHNR, CDR2 FQNEAQ (reference sequence). The CDR3 DNA follows: TGTGCCAGCAGCCATACAGTTAGCTCCTACGAGCAGTACTTC. Its translation is CASSHTVSSYEQYF.

This clone was counted a single time. V gene TRBV28 combines with J gene TRBJ2-5; 11 nucleotides match TRBD2. Germline CDR1 is MDHEN and CDR2 is SYDVKM. The CDR3 sequence is 14 residues long. With 9 bases clipped from V and 4 bases from J, the junction kept 7 bases outside the gene matches. CDR3 loop: CASHLGLAGETQYF. The CDR3 DNA reads as TGTGCCAGTCACCTAGGACTAGCGGGAGAGACCCAGTACTTC. Looking up the rest from reference TRBV28 and TRBJ2-5 gives the full variable domain: DVKVTQSSRYLVKRTGEKVFLECVQDMDHENMFWYRQDPGLGLRLIYFSYDVKMKEKGDIPEGYSVSREKKERFSLILESASTNQTSMYLCASHLGLAGETQYFGPGTRLLVL.